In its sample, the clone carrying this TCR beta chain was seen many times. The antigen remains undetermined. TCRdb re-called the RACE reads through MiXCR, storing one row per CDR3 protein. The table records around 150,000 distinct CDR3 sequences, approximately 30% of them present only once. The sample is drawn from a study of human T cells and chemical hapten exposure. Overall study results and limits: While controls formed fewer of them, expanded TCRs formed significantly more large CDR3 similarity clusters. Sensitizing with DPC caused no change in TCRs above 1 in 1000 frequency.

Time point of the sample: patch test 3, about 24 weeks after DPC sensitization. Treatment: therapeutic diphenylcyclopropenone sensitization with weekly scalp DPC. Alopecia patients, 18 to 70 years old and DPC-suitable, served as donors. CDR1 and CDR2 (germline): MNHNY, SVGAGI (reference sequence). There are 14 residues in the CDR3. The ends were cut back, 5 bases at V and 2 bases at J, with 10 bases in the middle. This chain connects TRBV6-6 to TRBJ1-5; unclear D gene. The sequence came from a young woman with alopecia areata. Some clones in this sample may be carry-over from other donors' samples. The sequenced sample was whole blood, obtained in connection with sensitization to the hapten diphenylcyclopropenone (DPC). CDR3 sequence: CASSRLLGNQPQHF. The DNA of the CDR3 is TGTGCCAGCAGTCGTTTGTTAGGCAATCAGCCCCAGCATTTT.